This entry is about one T cell receptor (beta chain). This entry comes from a study of blood T cell repertoires in COVID-19. Here immunoSEQ multiplex PCR was the method, and the copy in TCRdb shows in-frame clones only, minus some. The sample has about 480,000 clones; less than 90% are singletons. The CDR3 extends over 15 amino acids. V shed 3 bases, J shed 6 bases, and the junction held 7 bases outside the gene matches. Looked up from germline, CDR1 is LNHNV and CDR2 is YYDKDF (reference sequence). This chain links TRBV15 with TRBJ1-4; TRBD1 matches 7 bases. Material for sequencing was peripheral blood. The source is a woman aged 50 to 60 with COVID-19, enrolled during active disease. The CDR3 sequence is CATSRPGTVHEKLFF. DNA for the CDR3: TGTGCCACCAGCAGGCCCGGGACAGTGCATGAAAAACTGTTTTTT.